This is a list of T cell receptor beta chains from one sample in a study of T cell responses to AZD1222 COVID-19 vaccine. Assay used: immunoSEQ multiplex PCR; TCRdb lists only in-frame clones, some missing. The sample shows some 120,000 clones, around 93% of them seen only once. The sequencing used peripheral blood, collected on day 0 of AZD1222 vaccination. Source of these receptors: an adult in good health. CDR3s include the opening cysteine and the closing phenylalanine or tryptophan. The order of the fields is clone size, V gene, D gene, J gene, CDR3 protein, CDR3 DNA. D genes are given only for firm matches. The size field is filled for only some rows; it gives once, few, many or a size class.

size: -; V: TRBV6-5; D: -; J: TRBJ1-3; CDR3: CASSRMRGTGNTIYF; DNA: TGTGCCAGCAGTCGGATGAGGGGTACTGGAAACACCATATATTTT
size: -; V: TRBV5-1; D: -; J: TRBJ1-3; CDR3: CASSLDLSGNTIYF; DNA: TGCGCCAGCAGCTTAGATCTCTCTGGAAACACCATATATTTT
size: -; V: TRBV6-6; D: -; J: TRBJ1-5; CDR3: CASSPPGQPQHF; DNA: TGTGCCAGCAGTCCGCCAGGTCAGCCCCAGCATTTT
size: once; V: TRBV7-8; D: -; J: TRBJ1-1; CDR3: CASSAQVTMNTEAFF; DNA: TGTGCCAGCAGCGCACAGGTGACCATGAACACTGAAGCTTTCTTT
size: -; V: TRBV5-8; D: TRBD2; J: TRBJ2-3; CDR3: CATLTSGKSTDTQYF; DNA: TGTGCCACCCTGACTAGCGGCAAAAGCACAGATACGCAGTATTTT
size: -; V: TRBV6-1; D: TRBD2; J: TRBJ2-7; CDR3: CASSEMAGGPYEQYF; DNA: TGTGCCAGCAGTGAAATGGCGGGAGGGCCTTACGAGCAGTACTTC
size: -; V: TRBV5-8; D: -; J: TRBJ1-2; CDR3: CASSLNNRAYGYTF; DNA: TGTGCCAGCAGCTTAAACAACAGGGCCTATGGCTACACCTTC
size: -; V: TRBV18; D: -; J: TRBJ1-1; CDR3: CASSRAMGTEAFF; DNA: TGTGCCAGCTCACGGGCCATGGGGACTGAAGCTTTCTTT
size: -; V: TRBV27; D: -; J: TRBJ2-7; CDR3: CASRGRPYEQYF; DNA: TGTGCCAGCAGGGGCAGACCCTACGAGCAGTACTTC
size: -; V: TRBV3-1/TRBV3-2; D: -; J: TRBJ2-7; CDR3: CASSLGQWSSYEQYF; DNA: TGTGCCAGCAGCCTTGGACAGTGGAGCTCCTACGAGCAGTACTTC
size: -; V: TRBV5-1; D: TRBD1; J: TRBJ2-7; CDR3: CASSLSRIRDRGYEQYF; DNA: TGCGCCAGCAGCTTGTCCCGTATCCGGGACAGGGGCTACGAGCAGTACTTC
size: -; V: TRBV9; D: -; J: TRBJ1-5; CDR3: CASSVEGRGQPQHF; DNA: TGTGCCAGCAGCGTAGAAGGGAGGGGACAGCCCCAGCATTTT
size: -; V: TRBV3-1/TRBV3-2; D: TRBD2; J: TRBJ2-1; CDR3: CASSQGLAGGANEQFF; DNA: TGTGCCAGCAGCCAAGGTCTAGCGGGTGGGGCGAATGAGCAGTTCTTC
size: -; V: TRBV28; D: -; J: TRBJ2-7; CDR3: CASSSWTSSSYEQYF; DNA: TGTGCCAGCAGTTCATGGACCTCGAGCTCCTACGAGCAGTACTTC
size: -; V: TRBV2; D: -; J: TRBJ1-5; CDR3: CASRQDGRGNQPQHF; DNA: TGTGCCAGCAGACAGGACGGGAGGGGCAATCAGCCCCAGCATTTT
size: -; V: TRBV10-1; D: -; J: TRBJ1-3; CDR3: CAILNIFLNGNTIYF; DNA: TGCGCCATCCTAAACATTTTCTTGAATGGAAACACCATATATTTT
size: -; V: TRBV5-1; D: TRBD1; J: TRBJ1-2; CDR3: CASSLGWDSEGYGYTF; DNA: TGCGCCAGCAGCTTGGGATGGGACAGCGAGGGTTATGGCTACACCTTC
size: -; V: TRBV2; D: -; J: TRBJ1-1; CDR3: CASSEGTPEAFF; DNA: TGTGCCAGCAGTGAAGGTACACCTGAAGCTTTCTTT
size: -; V: TRBV12-5; D: TRBD2; J: TRBJ2-2; CDR3: CASVPAGGTGELFF; DNA: TGTGCTAGTGTTCCAGCGGGAGGCACCGGGGAGCTGTTTTTT
size: -; V: TRBV6-1; D: TRBD1; J: TRBJ1-6; CDR3: CASSDLQGAYNSPLHF; DNA: TGTGCCAGCAGTGATCTACAGGGGGCCTATAATTCACCCCTCCACTTT
size: -; V: TRBV19; D: TRBD1; J: TRBJ1-5; CDR3: CASTMRGPDRVDQPQHF; DNA: TGTGCCAGTACCATGAGAGGTCCGGACAGGGTGGATCAGCCCCAGCATTTT
size: -; V: TRBV7-6; D: -; J: TRBJ2-2; CDR3: CASSWRGHGTGELFF; DNA: TGTGCCAGCAGTTGGAGGGGGCACGGCACCGGGGAGCTGTTTTTT
size: -; V: TRBV5-4; D: -; J: TRBJ1-1; CDR3: CASSLVTENTEAFF; DNA: TGTGCCAGCAGCTTGGTCACGGAGAACACTGAAGCTTTCTTT
size: -; V: TRBV5-1; D: -; J: TRBJ2-1; CDR3: CASSLTGSSYNEQFF; DNA: TGCGCCAGCAGCCTGACTGGGAGCTCCTACAATGAGCAGTTCTTC
size: -; V: TRBV5-1; D: TRBD2; J: TRBJ2-2; CDR3: CASSSGLAGGQGLFF; DNA: TGCGCCAGCAGCTCCGGACTAGCGGGAGGGCAAGGGCTGTTTTTT
size: -; V: TRBV11-3; D: TRBD1; J: TRBJ2-7; CDR3: CASSKSGTGASYEQYF; DNA: TGTGCCAGCAGCAAGAGCGGGACAGGGGCCTCCTACGAGCAGTACTTC
size: -; V: TRBV21-1; D: -; J: TRBJ2-1; CDR3: CASSPRLVAEQYNEQFF; DNA: TGTGCCAGCAGCCCTCGATTGGTAGCGGAACAGTACAATGAGCAGTTCTTC
size: few; V: TRBV14; D: -; J: TRBJ1-3; CDR3: CASSQGLLIGNTIYF; DNA: TGTGCCAGCAGCCAAGGCTTACTGATTGGAAACACCATATATTTT
size: few; V: TRBV7-3; D: TRBD2; J: TRBJ2-1; CDR3: CASSLTLLASGSLNEQFF; DNA: TGTGCCAGCAGCTTAACCCTCCTGGCTAGCGGGAGTCTCAATGAGCAGTTCTTC
size: -; V: TRBV5-1; D: TRBD1; J: TRBJ1-2; CDR3: CASSLARTGTNYGYTF; DNA: TGCGCCAGCAGCTTGGCCAGGACAGGGACTAACTATGGCTACACCTTC
size: once; V: TRBV10-3; D: TRBD1; J: TRBJ1-4; CDR3: CAIKQGAREKLFF; DNA: TGTGCCATCAAACAGGGGGCGCGGGAAAAACTGTTTTTT
size: few; V: TRBV7-8; D: -; J: TRBJ1-2; CDR3: CASSLSPGTKRRGGYTF; DNA: TGTGCCAGCAGCTTAAGTCCCGGGACTAAGCGTCGGGGAGGCTACACCTTC
size: -; V: TRBV9; D: -; J: TRBJ1-3; CDR3: CASSPHQGAGNTIYF; DNA: TGTGCCAGCAGCCCACACCAGGGAGCTGGAAACACCATATATTTT
size: -; V: TRBV4-1; D: TRBD2; J: TRBJ2-1; CDR3: CASSRLAGAASYNEQFF; DNA: TGCGCCAGCAGCCGGTTAGCGGGAGCCGCCTCCTACAATGAGCAGTTCTTC
size: -; V: TRBV18; D: -; J: TRBJ2-5; CDR3: CASSPTRGIETQYF; DNA: TGTGCCAGCTCACCCACTAGGGGGATCGAGACCCAGTACTTC
size: -; V: TRBV10-3; D: TRBD1; J: TRBJ2-1; CDR3: CAINDRGLDNEQFF; DNA: TGTGCCATCAACGACAGGGGGCTGGACAATGAGCAGTTCTTC
size: -; V: TRBV5-1; D: -; J: TRBJ1-1; CDR3: CASSLGGVPNTEAFF; DNA: TGCGCCAGCAGCTTGGGCGGGGTTCCGAACACTGAAGCTTTCTTT
size: once; V: TRBV5-4; D: -; J: TRBJ1-4; CDR3: CASSPGRLNEKLFF; DNA: TGTGCCAGCAGCCCGGGACGGCTTAATGAAAAACTGTTTTTT
size: -; V: TRBV19; D: -; J: TRBJ1-2; CDR3: CATTENYGYTF; DNA: TGTGCCACCACGGAAAACTATGGCTACACCTTC
size: -; V: TRBV3-1/TRBV3-2; D: -; J: TRBJ1-5; CDR3: CASSYGPQPQHF; DNA: TGTGCCAGCAGCTATGGACCGCAGCCCCAGCATTTT
size: -; V: TRBV29-1; D: TRBD1; J: TRBJ2-5; CDR3: CSAGSQGTRETQYF; DNA: TGCAGCGCCGGCTCACAGGGGACCAGGGAGACCCAGTACTTC
size: -; V: TRBV30; D: -; J: TRBJ2-3; CDR3: CAWSVRGGTDTQYF; DNA: TGTGCCTGGAGTGTACGTGGGGGCACAGATACGCAGTATTTT
size: -; V: TRBV21-1; D: -; J: TRBJ1-1; CDR3: CASSKDGQAEAFF; DNA: TGTGCCAGCAGCAAAGACGGACAGGCTGAAGCTTTCTTT
size: -; V: TRBV3-1/TRBV3-2; D: TRBD1; J: TRBJ1-4; CDR3: CASSHRDRSGEKLFF; DNA: TGTGCCAGCAGCCACCGGGACAGGTCCGGTGAAAAACTGTTTTTT
size: -; V: TRBV7-6; D: TRBD2; J: TRBJ2-7; CDR3: CASSLAPMELAGVKYEQYF; DNA: TGTGCCAGCAGCTTAGCACCAATGGAGCTAGCGGGAGTGAAGTACGAGCAGTACTTC
size: -; V: TRBV19; D: -; J: TRBJ2-3; CDR3: CASSKLEMAVRYF; DNA: TGTGCCAGTAGTAAGCTTGAAATGGCTGTTCGGTATTTT
size: -; V: TRBV20-1; D: -; J: TRBJ2-3; CDR3: CSASDQHTQYF; DNA: TGCAGTGCTAGTGACCAGCATACGCAGTATTTT
size: -; V: TRBV19; D: TRBD2; J: TRBJ2-1; CDR3: CASRPGTSGRAAFYEQFF; DNA: TGTGCCAGTAGGCCCGGGACTAGCGGGAGGGCCGCTTTCTATGAGCAGTTCTTC